This T cell receptor (beta chain) comes out of a study of STAT5B mutations in CD4+ large granular lymphocyte leukemia. To note about this clone: Its antigen is currently unknown.

Whole-study results and caveats: CD4-sorted patient repertoires seemed more clonal than healthy CD4+ repertoires. About a quarter of private leukemic clonotypes occurred rarely in other patients' non-leukemic repertoires. The CD4+ versus CD8+ T-LGLL clonality difference may reflect limited sample size.

The CDR3 loop spans 16 amino acids. From germline, CDR1 is SGHNT and CDR2 YYREEE (reference sequence). V lost 0 bases, J lost 6 bases, and 7 bases stayed unmatched. Original processing notes: The detection floor for productive clonotype frequency was 2.59 x 10-5. Clones were read by immunoSEQ multiplex PCR, and TCRdb kept only the in-frame ones, dropping some. The DNA gave D and trimming, while V, J and clone size come from that table. The table shows roughly 40,000 clones, with roughly 80% occurring only once. This receptor was taken from a human donor in good health. The chain has TRBV5-4 and TRBJ2-1, with 9 bases matching TRBD2. Material for sequencing was CD4+ T cells from blood buffy coats. CDR3 protein: CASSLAPSGNFNEQFF. The CDR3 DNA is TGTGCCAGCAGCTTGGCACCTAGCGGGAATTTCAATGAGCAGTTCTTC.